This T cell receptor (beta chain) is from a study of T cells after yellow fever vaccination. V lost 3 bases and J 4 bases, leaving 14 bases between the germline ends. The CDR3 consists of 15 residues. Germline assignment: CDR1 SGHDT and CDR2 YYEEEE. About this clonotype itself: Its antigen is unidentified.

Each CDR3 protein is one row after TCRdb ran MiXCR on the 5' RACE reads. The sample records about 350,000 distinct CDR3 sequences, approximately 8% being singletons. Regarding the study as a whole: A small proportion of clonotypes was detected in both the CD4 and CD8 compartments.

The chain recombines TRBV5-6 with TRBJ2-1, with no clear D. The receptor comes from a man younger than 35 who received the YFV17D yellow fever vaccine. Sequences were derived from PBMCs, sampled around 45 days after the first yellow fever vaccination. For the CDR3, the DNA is TGTGCCAGCAGCTCGGACCACCTCAAGTACAATGAGCAGTTCTTC. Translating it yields CASSSDHLKYNEQFF.